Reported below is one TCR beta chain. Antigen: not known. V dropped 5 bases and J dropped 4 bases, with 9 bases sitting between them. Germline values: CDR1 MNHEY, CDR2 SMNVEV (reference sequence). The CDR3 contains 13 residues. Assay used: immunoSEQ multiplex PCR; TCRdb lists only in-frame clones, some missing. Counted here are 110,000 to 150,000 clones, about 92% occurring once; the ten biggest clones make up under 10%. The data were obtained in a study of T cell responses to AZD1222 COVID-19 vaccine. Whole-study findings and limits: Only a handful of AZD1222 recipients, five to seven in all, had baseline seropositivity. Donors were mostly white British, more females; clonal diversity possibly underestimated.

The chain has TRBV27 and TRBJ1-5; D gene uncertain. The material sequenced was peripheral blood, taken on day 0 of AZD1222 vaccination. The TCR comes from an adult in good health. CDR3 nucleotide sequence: TGTGCCAGCAGTCCACGTGGGAATCAGCCCCAGCATTTT. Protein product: CASSPRGNQPQHF.